Listed here are 10 T cell receptor beta chains from one sample, sequenced in a study of naive and memory T cell subsets. An equimolar mix of two oligonucleotides served as the beta constant-region primer for TRBC1 and TRBC2. Nested alpha and beta constant-region primers with the SP2 primer drove four PCR rounds on ligated cDNA. TCRdb re-called the UMI-ligation and nested PCR reads with MiXCR, one entry per CDR3 protein. The profile covers 95,000 to 150,000 distinct CDR3 sequences, with 36% appearing a single time and around 0.92% taken by the ten largest. Sequences were obtained from central memory CD4+ T cells from blood. All receptors derive from a human donor in good health.

V is TRBV18 and J is TRBJ1-2; a possible D gene is TRBD1 (6 bases). The V and J ends lost 3 bases and 8 bases respectively, with 13 bases between them. Per the germline V gene, CDR1 is KGHSH and CDR2 is LQKENI. The CDR3 is 13 amino acids. For the CDR3, the DNA is TGTGCCAGCTCACCCCCGGGGGCCCGGGGCTACACCTTC. Its translation: CASSPPGARGYTF.

CDR3 coding DNA: TGTGCCAGCAGTGGACGGCAAATAGGCCATGAGCAGTTCTTC. Translating it yields CASSGRQIGHEQFF. The chain has TRBV25-1 and TRBJ2-1, with unresolved D. The germline V gene has CDR1 MGHDK and CDR2 SYGVNS. Deletions cut 4 bases from V and 8 bases from J, with 15 bases between. This CDR3 is built from 14 residues.

This clonotype showed up just a few times. DNA for the CDR3: TGTGCCAGCACGGGTCGGGTAGCCAAAAACATTCAGTACTTC. This gives the protein CASTGRVAKNIQYF. The chain joins TRBV28 to TRBJ2-4; D uncertain. From germline, CDR1 is MDHEN and CDR2 SYDVKM. With 7 bases removed from V and 0 bases from J, the gap between germline ends came to 10 bases. The CDR3 consists of 14 residues. The variable domain in full, completed from reference TRBV28 and TRBJ2-4, reads DVKVTQSSRYLVKRTGEKVFLECVQDMDHENMFWYRQDPGLGLRLIYFSYDVKMKEKGDIPEGYSVSREKKERFSLILESASTNQTSMYLCASTGRVAKNIQYFGAGTRLSVL.

The rearrangement uses TRBV15 and TRBJ2-1; D perhaps matches TRBD2 (5 bases). Germline V gene lookup returns CDR1 LNHNV and CDR2 YYDKDF (reference sequence). V was trimmed by 10 bases and J by 2 bases, leaving 18 bases between them. CDR3 length: 15 amino acids. The CDR3 spells CASGLYTTTYNEQFF. In DNA form, the CDR3 reads TGTGCCAGCGGACTGTATACCACCACCTACAATGAGCAGTTCTTC.

The gene calls are TRBV5-1 and TRBJ2-4; possibly TRBD2 for D (7 bases). Germline V gene sequence: CDR1 SGHRS, CDR2 YFSETQ. The V end lost 4 bases, the J end lost 7 bases, and 21 bases lay between the germline ends. The CDR3 consists of 16 residues. The CDR3 spells CASSQSHGGGANIQYF. The CDR3 DNA sequence: TGCGCCAGCAGCCAATCTCATGGAGGGGGGGCGAACATTCAGTACTTC.

The V call is TRBV6-4, the J call TRBJ2-2; D unclear. With 5 bases removed from V and 2 bases from J, the gap between germline ends came to 6 bases. The CDR3 contains 13 residues. Germline assignment: CDR1 MRHNA and CDR2 SNTAGT. CDR3 sequence reads: CASSITNTGELFF. CDR3 DNA sequence: TGTGCCAGCAGTATTACTAACACCGGGGAGCTGTTTTTT.

The chain uses TRBV12-3 or TRBV12-4 and TRBJ2-6; the D is unclear. The V end was cut by 6 bases, the J end by 1 base, with 10 bases between. This CDR3 region has 15 residues. The CDR3 spells CASRQQESGANVLTF. The CDR3 region has the DNA TGTGCCAGCAGGCAGCAAGAGTCTGGGGCCAACGTCCTGACTTTC.

The chain carries TRBV30 and TRBJ1-4, with D tentatively TRBD1 (5 bases). V lost 4 bases and J lost 8, with 23 bases in between. The germline gives CDR1 GTSNPN, CDR2 SVGIG (reference sequence). This CDR3 has 16 residues. This CDR3 reads CAWTTPERGKGEKLFF. DNA for the CDR3: TGTGCCTGGACGACACCGGAGAGGGGAAAGGGCGAAAAACTGTTTTTT.

The chain joins TRBV27 to TRBJ1-5, with 10 bases fitting TRBD1. The CDR3 consists of 13 residues. Germline CDR1 MNHEY, CDR2 SMNVEV (reference sequence). V trimming: 6 bases; J trimming: 6 bases; junction bases outside the gene matches: 2. The CDR3, as DNA: TGTGCCAGCAGCCGGGACAGGGGTCAGCCCCAGCATTTT. It specifies CASSRDRGQPQHF.

This clonotype was seen a few times. The V and J genes are TRBV12-3 or TRBV12-4 and TRBJ2-3; weak D call: TRBD1 (6 bases). Trimming removed 6 bases at V and 4 bases at J, with 11 bases between. The CDR3 is 13 amino acids. In DNA, the CDR3 is TGTGCCAGCAGCCATGGGGGCCCAGATACGCAGTATTTT. Amino acids: CASSHGGPDTQYF.